A selection of T cell receptor beta chains follows, all from one sample in a study of cytomegalovirus exposure and HLA in healthy donors. Sequencing used immunoSEQ multiplex PCR; TCRdb keeps in-frame clones, though not all of them. This sample has 120,000 to 150,000 clones; about 66% occur once, and the top ten carry over 1.5%. The sample was PBMCs. All receptors derive from a male donor in good health and CMV-seronegative. The CDR3 runs from the conserved cysteine through the conserved F or W. A D gene is named only where the DNA matches it firmly. Clone size is shown for a subset of rows, as once, few, many or a class of expanded clone.

CDR3 DNA: TGTGCCAGCACCACAGGAGCGGGGGGAACCTACAATGAGCAGTTCTTC; CDR3 protein: CASTTGAGGTYNEQFF; V gene: TRBV2; D gene: TRBD2; clone size: many; J gene: TRBJ2-1
CDR3 DNA: TGCGCCAGCAGCTTACTAGCGGGGGGGCCGGGTGAGCAGTTCTTC; CDR3 protein: CASSLLAGGPGEQFF; V gene: TRBV5-1; D gene: TRBD2; clone size: NA; J gene: TRBJ2-1
CDR3 DNA: TGTGCCAGCAGCCCTACAGGACGGCTCCAAGAGACCCAGTACTTC; CDR3 protein: CASSPTGRLQETQYF; V gene: TRBV5-4; D gene: NA; clone size: few; J gene: TRBJ2-5
CDR3 DNA: TGCGCCAGCAGTGAGTCGATCTCCGGGACCTACAATGAGCAGTTCTTC; CDR3 protein: CASSESISGTYNEQFF; V gene: TRBV10-1; D gene: NA; clone size: NA; J gene: TRBJ2-1
CDR3 DNA: TGTGCCAGTAGTTTAGCGGGGGGCCTGTGGGAGCAGTACTTC; CDR3 protein: CASSLAGGLWEQYF; V gene: TRBV19; D gene: TRBD2; clone size: NA; J gene: TRBJ2-7
CDR3 DNA: TGCCGCGCGGGAATAATACGGGGAGCGAACACTGAAGCTTTCTTT; CDR3 protein: CRAGIIRGANTEAFF; V gene: TRBV29-1; D gene: NA; clone size: NA; J gene: TRBJ1-1
CDR3 DNA: TGTGCCAGCAGCGATGTAATGGGGTCAGGGGCTTTCTTT; CDR3 protein: CASSDVMGSGAFF; V gene: TRBV5-6; D gene: NA; clone size: NA; J gene: TRBJ1-1
CDR3 DNA: TGTGCCAGCAGCTTAGACTCCCTCCAGGGGACGGACAATGAGCAGTTCTTC; CDR3 protein: CASSLDSLQGTDNEQFF; V gene: TRBV11-3; D gene: NA; clone size: NA; J gene: TRBJ2-1
CDR3 DNA: TGCGCCAGCAGCCAAATCTGGCAGGGGAGTCAGCCCCAGCATTTT; CDR3 protein: CASSQIWQGSQPQHF; V gene: TRBV4-3; D gene: NA; clone size: NA; J gene: TRBJ1-5
CDR3 DNA: TGTGCCAGCAGTCCCTACTCCTACGAGCAGTACTTC; CDR3 protein: CASSPYSYEQYF; V gene: TRBV2; D gene: NA; clone size: medium-sized; J gene: TRBJ2-7
CDR3 DNA: TGTGCCAGCAGCGCCAGGATCCAAGAGACCCAGTACTTC; CDR3 protein: CASSARIQETQYF; V gene: TRBV13; D gene: NA; clone size: NA; J gene: TRBJ2-5
CDR3 DNA: TGTGCCAGCAGCTTCAGGACAGGGGGTCGAAAACTGTTTTTT; CDR3 protein: CASSFRTGGRKLFF; V gene: TRBV7-2; D gene: TRBD1; clone size: NA; J gene: TRBJ1-4
CDR3 DNA: TGTGCCTGGAATTTGGGGCTTAGCTATGGCTACACCTTC; CDR3 protein: CAWNLGLSYGYTF; V gene: TRBV30; D gene: NA; clone size: few; J gene: TRBJ1-2
CDR3 DNA: TGTGCCAGCAGCCAATCCTCGTACAATGAGCAGTTCTTC; CDR3 protein: CASSQSSYNEQFF; V gene: TRBV4-2; D gene: NA; clone size: NA; J gene: TRBJ2-1
CDR3 DNA: TGTGCCAGCAGTTTCCTACGTCCCGAGAGCTCTGGAAACACCATATATTTT; CDR3 protein: CASSFLRPESSGNTIYF; V gene: TRBV27; D gene: NA; clone size: NA; J gene: TRBJ1-3
CDR3 DNA: TGTGCCAGCAGCCACAACAGGGGACGCCAAGAGACCCAGTACTTC; CDR3 protein: CASSHNRGRQETQYF; V gene: TRBV2; D gene: TRBD1; clone size: few; J gene: TRBJ2-5
CDR3 DNA: TGTGCTAGCAGCTTAGGAGGGAGTTACAATGAGCAGTTCTTC; CDR3 protein: CASSLGGSYNEQFF; V gene: TRBV7-7; D gene: NA; clone size: NA; J gene: TRBJ2-1
CDR3 DNA: TGTGCCAGCAGTGACTCCATCCGAGACAGGGGGAACGAGCAGTACTTC; CDR3 protein: CASSDSIRDRGNEQYF; V gene: TRBV6-4; D gene: TRBD1; clone size: NA; J gene: TRBJ2-7
CDR3 DNA: TGCGCCAGCAGCTTGGCTTGGCAGGGGCGGGAGGAGACCCAGTACTTC; CDR3 protein: CASSLAWQGREETQYF; V gene: TRBV5-1; D gene: NA; clone size: NA; J gene: TRBJ2-5
CDR3 DNA: TGTGCCAGCAGTTACAACGCCAACAGGGGGCGTGGCTACACCTTC; CDR3 protein: CASSYNANRGRGYTF; V gene: TRBV6-5; D gene: TRBD1; clone size: NA; J gene: TRBJ1-2
CDR3 DNA: TGTGCCAGCAGCTCCCAGGGAAGTGAAAAACTGTTTTTT; CDR3 protein: CASSSQGSEKLFF; V gene: TRBV5-5; D gene: NA; clone size: NA; J gene: TRBJ1-4
CDR3 DNA: TGTGCCAGTAGTATGGCTTGGGCAGGCAACTATGGCTACACCTTC; CDR3 protein: CASSMAWAGNYGYTF; V gene: TRBV19; D gene: NA; clone size: once; J gene: TRBJ1-2
CDR3 DNA: TGTGCCAGCAGCTCCCACGGGGGTTCCTACGAGCAGTACTTC; CDR3 protein: CASSSHGGSYEQYF; V gene: TRBV9; D gene: NA; clone size: NA; J gene: TRBJ2-7
CDR3 DNA: TGTGCCAGCAGTTCAAACCTTACACCGAACTATGGCTACACCTTC; CDR3 protein: CASSSNLTPNYGYTF; V gene: TRBV27; D gene: NA; clone size: NA; J gene: TRBJ1-2
CDR3 DNA: TGCGCCAGCAGTCAGGATTGGGTGACCCAGTACTTC; CDR3 protein: CASSQDWVTQYF; V gene: TRBV5-1; D gene: NA; clone size: NA; J gene: TRBJ2-5
CDR3 DNA: TGCGCCAGCAGCTTGGATTACCGGGGGGCGGGCGGCTACACCTTC; CDR3 protein: CASSLDYRGAGGYTF; V gene: TRBV5-1; D gene: NA; clone size: NA; J gene: TRBJ1-2
CDR3 DNA: TGTGCCAGTAGTATAGTTGTTACAAACACCGGGGAGCTGTTTTTT; CDR3 protein: CASSIVVTNTGELFF; V gene: TRBV19; D gene: NA; clone size: NA; J gene: TRBJ2-2
CDR3 DNA: TGCGCCAGCAGCCCGTCCACGGGGGACGAGCGAGAGACCCAGTACTTC; CDR3 protein: CASSPSTGDERETQYF; V gene: TRBV5-1; D gene: NA; clone size: NA; J gene: TRBJ2-5
CDR3 DNA: TGTGCCAGCAGCACCCGGACAGGTCGTAGCGAGCAGTACTTC; CDR3 protein: CASSTRTGRSEQYF; V gene: TRBV11-2; D gene: TRBD1; clone size: NA; J gene: TRBJ2-7
CDR3 DNA: TGTGCCATCAGTGCGACAGGCCCGAACACTGAAGCTTTCTTT; CDR3 protein: CAISATGPNTEAFF; V gene: TRBV10-3; D gene: NA; clone size: NA; J gene: TRBJ1-1
CDR3 DNA: TGTGCCAGCGAAAGGGGTCCCAATGAGCAGTTCTTC; CDR3 protein: CASERGPNEQFF; V gene: TRBV2; D gene: NA; clone size: NA; J gene: TRBJ2-1
CDR3 DNA: TGTGCCAGCAGCCAAGACAGTTGGGGCTACACCTTC; CDR3 protein: CASSQDSWGYTF; V gene: TRBV4-2; D gene: NA; clone size: NA; J gene: TRBJ1-2
CDR3 DNA: TGCGCCAGCAGCCGGACAGGGGGCGCGTTGAATGAAGCTTTCTTT; CDR3 protein: CASSRTGGALNEAFF; V gene: TRBV5-1; D gene: TRBD1; clone size: NA; J gene: TRBJ1-1
CDR3 DNA: TGTTCCAGCAAGCCGGGGGGAGCTAACTATGGCTACACCTTC; CDR3 protein: CSSKPGGANYGYTF; V gene: TRBV6-1; D gene: NA; clone size: few; J gene: TRBJ1-2
CDR3 DNA: TGTGCCAGCAGTGGCGGGACAGGGGGCAATCAGCCCCAGCATTTT; CDR3 protein: CASSGGTGGNQPQHF; V gene: TRBV2; D gene: TRBD1; clone size: few; J gene: TRBJ1-5
CDR3 DNA: TGTGCCAGCAGCCCACTTCAGGTTTCTGGGGCCAACGTCCTGACTTTC; CDR3 protein: CASSPLQVSGANVLTF; V gene: TRBV7-9; D gene: NA; clone size: few; J gene: TRBJ2-6
CDR3 DNA: TGTGCCAGCAGCCGACAGGGGGCCCAGGAAAAACTGTTTTTT; CDR3 protein: CASSRQGAQEKLFF; V gene: TRBV7-2; D gene: TRBD1; clone size: NA; J gene: TRBJ1-4
CDR3 DNA: TGTGCCAGTAGTATCCAGCGGGGGACAGATACGCAGTATTTT; CDR3 protein: CASSIQRGTDTQYF; V gene: TRBV19; D gene: TRBD2; clone size: NA; J gene: TRBJ2-3
CDR3 DNA: TGCGCCAGCAGCTTGGTAAAGGGGCAAGAGACCCAGTACTTC; CDR3 protein: CASSLVKGQETQYF; V gene: TRBV5-1; D gene: NA; clone size: NA; J gene: TRBJ2-5
CDR3 DNA: TGTGCCAGCAGCCAAACAGGCCCGAGCTATGGCTACACCTTC; CDR3 protein: CASSQTGPSYGYTF; V gene: TRBV28; D gene: NA; clone size: once; J gene: TRBJ1-2